The next 28 T cell receptor beta chains were all read from a single sample in a study of HIV-infected patients and healthy controls. TCRdb recomputed calls from the 5' RACE reads with MiXCR, one row per CDR3 protein. The table lists around 58,000 distinct CDR3 sequences, roughly 21% of them singletons, with more than 1.4% in the top ten. Sequencing was carried out using CD4+ T cells from blood. Source of these receptors: a human donor in good health.

This clonotype was found once. The rearrangement uses TRBV6-2 or TRBV6-3 and TRBJ2-1; 8 positions agree with TRBD1. The V gene's germline CDR1 is MNHEY and CDR2 SVGEGT. The CDR3 length is 11 residues. Trimming removed 5 bases from V and 14 bases from J; junction bases left unmatched: 5. DNA for the CDR3: TGTGCCAGCAGTAGGACAGGGTGGAAGTTCTTC. It yields the protein CASSRTGWKFF.

This chain links TRBV4-1 with TRBJ2-1; D is possibly TRBD2 (5 bases). Trimming pared 7 bases from V and 0 bases from J, leaving 10 bases between. CDR3 size: 14 residues. Germline loops: CDR1 MGHRA, CDR2 YSYEKL. The CDR3 protein is CASTRESSYNEQFF. For the CDR3, the DNA is TGCGCCAGCACGAGGGAGAGCTCCTACAATGAGCAGTTCTTC.

This clonotype was picked up many times. V usage is TRBV24-1 and J usage is TRBJ2-2, with a possible D match to TRBD1 (5 bases). The CDR3 is made up of 17 amino acids. V was pared by 9 bases and J by 3 bases, with 22 bases between. The germline gives CDR1 KGHDR, CDR2 SFDVKD. The CDR3 DNA reads TGTGCCACCCAGTCACCCCCAGGGCAGGGCGACACCGGGGAGCTGTTTTTT. Amino acid sequence: CATQSPPGQGDTGELFF.

The chain combines TRBV19 with TRBJ2-7; no reliable D call. The CDR3 extends over 15 amino acids. Germline CDR1 reads LNHDA; CDR2 reads SQIVND (reference sequence). With 3 bases removed from V and 2 bases from J, the gap between germline ends came to 14 bases. The DNA for the CDR3 is TGTGCCAGTAGTATGTCCGGTCAACCCCCCTACGAGCAGTACTTC. Encoded protein: CASSMSGQPPYEQYF.

Remarks on this clonotype: Since no conserved phenylalanine or tryptophan closes the CDR3, a read error is the likely cause. No DNA is shown, since the ends of the CDR3 on it are uncertain; the CDR3 is the one TCRdb lists. The rearrangement uses TRBV18 and TRBJ2-7; the table's D call, TRBD1, was not checked against the DNA. The CDR3 region is 13 residues in length, termini included. Germline V lookup: CDR1 KGHSH, CDR2 LQKENI. CDR3 residues: CASSPSDTRGAFY.

This clonotype was seen only a few times. V is TRBV9 and J is TRBJ2-3; the match to TRBD2 covers 7 bases. The length of the CDR3 is 18 residues. V lost 0 bases, J lost 4 bases, and 14 bases stayed unmatched. Germline loops: CDR1 SGDLS, CDR2 YYNGEE. DNA of the CDR3: TGTGCCAGCAGCGTAGATCCTATGTGGGAGGGCCGGGCAGATACGCAGTATTTT. Its translation: CASSVDPMWEGRADTQYF.

Only a few counts were recorded for this clonotype. The chain links TRBV7-8 to TRBJ2-7, with D possibly TRBD1 on 6 matching bases. V gave up 1 base and J gave up 3 bases, with 10 bases separating them. The germline gives CDR1 SGHVS, CDR2 FQNEAQ. The CDR3 spans 14 residues. CDR3 in amino acids: CASSLVGAHYEQYF. The CDR3 region has the DNA TGTGCCAGCAGCTTAGTGGGGGCCCACTACGAGCAGTACTTC.

In its sample, this clonotype was seen many times. The genes are TRBV5-1 and TRBJ1-1; 8 bases line up with TRBD1. Germline V gene data show CDR1 as SGHRS and CDR2 as YFSETQ. CDR3 length: 14 amino acids. V gave up 5 bases and J gave up 2 bases; unmatched junction bases: 5. The CDR3, as DNA: TGCGCCAGCAGACGGACAGGGTACAACACTGAAGCTTTCTTT. Its protein product is CASRRTGYNTEAFF.

The V call is TRBV10-3, the J call TRBJ2-1, with 7 bases lining up with TRBD1. Unmatched junction bases numbered 0, after V lost 8 bases and J lost 2 bases. There are 12 residues in the CDR3. Germline-derived CDR1 and CDR2 are ENHRY and SYGVKD. The CDR3 loop is CAIGQAYNEQFF. As DNA, the CDR3 is TGTGCCATCGGACAGGCCTACAATGAGCAGTTCTTC.

This clonotype has only a few counts. This rearrangement joins TRBV5-1 to TRBJ1-4; no definite D call. Germline assignment: CDR1 SGHRS and CDR2 YFSETQ. This CDR3 region has 16 residues. V shed 3 bases and J shed 0 bases, with 12 bases lying between them. The CDR3 nucleotides are TGCGCCAGCAGCTCGCGAGGGATAACAACTAATGAAAAACTGTTTTTT. Its protein is CASSSRGITTNEKLFF.

This clonotype was detected ten times or more. This chain joins TRBV18 and TRBJ1-1, with TRBD1 matching 8 bases. The CDR3 runs 15 residues. V was pared by 3 bases and J by 5 bases, with 8 bases of the junction left unmatched. Germline assignment: CDR1 KGHSH and CDR2 LQKENI. The DNA for the CDR3 is TGTGCCAGCTCACCCCCCGGGACAGGTCTTACTGAAGCTTTCTTT. Protein: CASSPPGTGLTEAFF.

This clonotype was found many times. V is TRBV7-9 and J is TRBJ2-1; TRBD2 matches 7 bases. The CDR3 has 10 residues. CDR1 SEHNR and CDR2 FQNEAQ come from the germline V gene (reference sequence). In nucleotides, the CDR3 is TGTGCGGGAGGGAACAATGAGCAGTTCTTC. Translating it yields CAGGNNEQFF.

Ten or more counts support this clonotype. The chain links TRBV5-1 to TRBJ2-5, with unresolved D. Trimming left V 1 base short and J 1 base short, with 17 bases between. The CDR3 is 17 residues long. Per the germline V gene, CDR1 is SGHRS and CDR2 is YFSETQ. CDR3 sequence reads: CASSLKISLPIQETQYF. The CDR3 DNA reads TGCGCCAGCAGCTTGAAGATTAGCCTACCTATCCAAGAGACCCAGTACTTC.

This clonotype was detected a few times. This chain joins TRBV3-1 and TRBJ1-1; tentative D call: TRBD1 (5 bases). Germline assignment: CDR1 LGHDT and CDR2 YNNKEL (reference sequence). V was shortened by 1 base and J by 6 bases, with 9 bases between the two germline ends. This CDR3 contains 13 residues. The CDR3 coding sequence is TGTGCCAGCAGCCAAGTTGGGGGGTCTGAAGCTTTCTTT. Translated: CASSQVGGSEAFF. Together with reference TRBV3-1 and TRBJ1-1, the CDR3 gives the full variable domain: DTAVSQTPKYLVTQMGNDKSIKCEQNLGHDTMYWYKQDSKKFLKIMFSYNNKELIINETVPNRFSPKSPDKAHLNLHINSLELGDSAVYFCASSQVGGSEAFFGQGTRLTVV.

The J gene is TRBJ1-2, the V gene TRBV11-1; 11 nucleotides line up with TRBD1. In germline, CDR1 is SGHAT, CDR2 FQDESV (reference sequence). Unmatched junction bases numbered 5, after V lost 3 bases and J lost 2 bases. The CDR3 runs to 16 residues. The CDR3 DNA reads TGTGCCAGCAGCTTGGCAGGACAGGGGGCGAACTATGGCTACACCTTC. Its protein product is CASSLAGQGANYGYTF.

In its sample, this clonotype was seen a few times. The chain combines TRBV7-8 with TRBJ1-5; TRBD1 might be the D (5 bases). Trimming stripped 0 bases from V and 0 bases from J, with 9 bases between. Per the germline V gene, CDR1 is SGHVS and CDR2 is FQNEAQ. The CDR3 loop spans 16 amino acids. CDR3 sequence (DNA): TGTGCCAGCAGCTTAGCAGGGGCTTATAGCAATCAGCCCCAGCATTTT. Residues: CASSLAGAYSNQPQHF.

This clonotype was seen more than once but under ten times. J is TRBJ2-3 and V is TRBV7-2, with 8 bases identical to TRBD2. The CDR3 length is 17 residues. Germline V gives CDR1 SGHTA, CDR2 FQGNSA. V lost 5 bases to trimming and J lost 2 bases; unmatched junction nucleotides: 12. Here the CDR3 reads CASSQPHGRGPTDTQYF. CDR3 in DNA: TGTGCCAGCAGCCAGCCCCACGGGAGGGGTCCCACAGATACGCAGTATTTT.

This clonotype was recorded many times. V gene TRBV20-1 combines with J gene TRBJ1-1; D may be TRBD1 (5 bases). Per the germline V gene, CDR1 is DFQATT and CDR2 is SNEGSKA (reference sequence). Trimming removed 1 base at V and 3 bases at J, with 12 bases between. The CDR3 is 14 amino acids. This chain's CDR3 is CSARGARADTEAFF. The DNA of the CDR3 is TGCAGTGCTAGAGGGGCCAGGGCGGACACTGAAGCTTTCTTT.

This clonotype was seen a handful of times. The chain is built from TRBV12-3 or TRBV12-4 and TRBJ1-2, with D hard to call. Trimming pared 6 bases from V and 2 bases from J, leaving 13 bases between. The CDR3 has 14 amino acids. The CDR3 nucleotides read TGTGCCAGCAGAGGAACAGAGTCAAACTATGGCTACACCTTC. This codes for CASRGTESNYGYTF.

The genes are TRBV6-5 and TRBJ2-2, with TRBD2 matching 11 bases. This CDR3 contains 18 residues. The trim removed 6 bases at V and 2 bases at J, leaving 11 bases unmatched. CDR1 is MNHEY, CDR2 SVGAGI, per germline. The CDR3 is CASRRGGLAGGNTGELFF. In DNA, the CDR3 is TGTGCCAGCAGACGGGGAGGCCTAGCGGGGGGAAACACCGGGGAGCTGTTTTTT.

This chain links TRBV20-1 with TRBJ1-5; D unresolved. The CDR3 spans 13 residues. The V and J ends lost 5 bases and 2 bases respectively, with 10 bases between them. The germline gives CDR1 DFQATT, CDR2 SNEGSKA (reference sequence). The CDR3 protein is CSARGIGNQPQHF. In DNA, the CDR3 is TGCAGTGCTCGCGGGATCGGCAATCAGCCCCAGCATTTT.

This clonotype was detected many times. The gene calls are TRBV29-1 and TRBJ2-3; D possibly corresponds to TRBD2 (5 bases). V lost 7 bases to trimming and J lost 8 bases, with 16 bases between them. This CDR3 comprises 12 residues. CDR1 SQVTM and CDR2 ANQGSEA come from the germline V gene. The CDR3 protein is CSAKTPRGTQYF. For the CDR3, the DNA is TGCAGCGCCAAGACCCCTCGGGGTACGCAGTATTTT.

This chain joins TRBV6-2 or TRBV6-3 and TRBJ2-1; no clear D. Trimming took off 2 bases at V and 5 bases at J, with 13 bases between the two ends. The CDR3 totals 15 residues. The germline V gene encodes CDR1 MNHEY and CDR2 SVGEGT. The CDR3 nucleotides read TGTGCCAGCAGTTACGTCCTAAACGACAACAATGAGCAGTTCTTC. Its protein product is CASSYVLNDNNEQFF.

This clonotype came up a few times. The CDR3 DNA reads as TGTGCCAGCACCCATATAGAGAGAGTTGGCTACACCTTC. Protein sequence: CASTHIERVGYTF. This sequence joins TRBV6-6 and TRBJ1-2; D is unclear. The CDR3 sequence is 13 residues long. V was trimmed by 7 bases and J by 7 bases, leaving 16 bases between them. CDR1 is MNHNY and CDR2 is SVGAGI in the germline V gene (reference sequence).

The sample holds many counts of this clonotype. The J gene is TRBJ1-1, the V gene TRBV5-1; D gene uncertain. Trimming took 0 bases from V and 3 from J, leaving 9 bases between them. The CDR3 has 14 residues. Germline V gene lookup returns CDR1 SGHRS and CDR2 YFSETQ. CDR3 nucleotides: TGCGCCAGCAGCTTGGCGATTTTGGACACTGAAGCTTTCTTT. It specifies CASSLAILDTEAFF.

The chain recombines TRBV5-4 with TRBJ2-5, with 11 bases that match TRBD2. CDR3 length: 16 amino acids. Germline V gene lookup returns CDR1 SGHNT and CDR2 YYREEE (reference sequence). V trimming: 4 bases; J trimming: 4 bases; junction bases outside the gene matches: 9. CDR3 region: CASSVTTSGRSETQYF. The CDR3 DNA reads as TGTGCCAGCAGCGTAACTACTAGCGGGAGATCAGAGACCCAGTACTTC.

This clonotype has a single count. The chain joins TRBV3-1 to TRBJ1-2; D not certain. The germline V and J ends were trimmed by 0 bases and 5 bases, with 13 bases remaining between them. The germline V gene encodes CDR1 LGHDT and CDR2 YNNKEL (reference sequence). The length of the CDR3 is 15 residues. The DNA of the CDR3 is TGTGCCAGCAGCCAAGATTTGAGCCCATCTTATGGCTACACCTTC. Translation gives CASSQDLSPSYGYTF.

The chain employs TRBV5-4 and TRBJ2-3; D may be TRBD2 (6 bases). The V end was cut by 1 base, the J end by 2 bases, with 14 bases between. The CDR3 is 16 residues long. The germline gives CDR1 SGHNT, CDR2 YYREEE (reference sequence). The DNA for the CDR3 is TGTGCCAGCAGCTTGATGGTCGGCGGGGTCACAGATACGCAGTATTTT. Translation: CASSLMVGGVTDTQYF. The whole variable domain, filled in from reference TRBV5-4 and TRBJ2-3, reads ETGVTQSPTHLIKTRGQQVTLRCSSQSGHNTVSWYQQALGQGPQFIFQYYREEENGRGNFPPRFSGLQFPNYSSELNVNALELDDSALYLCASSLMVGGVTDTQYFGPGTRLTVL.